Shown below are 30 T cell receptor beta chains from a single sample sequenced in a study of blood T cell repertoires in COVID-19 (dated by TCRdb to 2019 to 2021). Library preparation employed the immunoSEQ multiplex PCR assay. Held by TCRdb, this immuneACCESS table contains in-frame sequences only and omits some clones. Under half of the omission traces to an unresolved V gene where checked; the cause of the rest is unknown. Across this sample there are about 440,000 clones, with roughly 87% seen only once. In total, the top ten clones hold 1.5% to 2% of the sample. Specimen: PBMCs or T cells enriched from blood (not recorded which). The receptor set was obtained from a woman between 18 and 30 years old with acute COVID-19.

This rearrangement joins TRBV7-2 to TRBJ2-3; perhaps TRBD1 as D (5 bases). Trimming shortened V by 8 bases and J by 2 bases, and 11 bases separated the two germline ends. Germline CDR1 SGHTA, CDR2 FQGNSA. This CDR3 contains 13 residues. This CDR3 is CASARDATDTQYF. The CDR3 DNA is TGTGCCAGCGCCAGGGATGCCACAGATACGCAGTATTTT.

The V and J genes are TRBV6-5 and TRBJ2-7; D not certain. Germline values: CDR1 MNHEY, CDR2 SVGAGI. The V end was cut by 2 bases, the J end by 2 bases, with 7 bases between. The CDR3 loop spans 13 amino acids. The CDR3 loop is CASSYRDTYEQYF. In DNA, the CDR3 is TGTGCCAGCAGTTACCGCGACACCTACGAGCAGTACTTC.

The V and J genes are TRBV28 and TRBJ2-7; unclear D gene. The V end was cut by 9 bases, the J end by 3 bases, with 12 bases between. There are 12 residues in the CDR3. Looked up from germline, CDR1 is MDHEN and CDR2 is SYDVKM. As DNA, the CDR3 is TGTGCCAGTAGGAACGGAGTCTACGAGCAGTACTTC. Translation: CASRNGVYEQYF.

This chain joins TRBV21-1 and TRBJ2-2; no check of the table's D call, TRBD1, against the DNA was made. TRBV21-1 is termed a pseudogene. The CDR3 has 16 amino acids. The CDR3 loop reads CASSVRQGTNTGELFF. The CDR3 nucleotides are TGTGCCAGCAGCGTCCGACAGGGGACGAACACCGGGGAGCTGTTTTTT.

V gene TRBV6-1 combines with J gene TRBJ2-7; the D gene is possibly TRBD2 (5 bases). The CDR3 has 14 amino acids. Germline V gene sequence: CDR1 MNHNS, CDR2 SASEGT. V lost 3 bases and J 5 bases, leaving 14 bases between the germline ends. The CDR3 spells CASSDSFGEHEQYF. The CDR3 DNA follows: TGTGCCAGCAGTGATTCGTTCGGGGAACACGAGCAGTACTTC.

The chain combines TRBV19 with TRBJ1-2; D is possibly TRBD1 (5 bases). This CDR3 region has 13 residues. The V end was cut by 5 bases, the J end by 7 bases, with 14 bases between. Germline V gives CDR1 LNHDA, CDR2 SQIVND (reference sequence). CDR3 sequence (DNA): TGTGCCAGTAGTCCAACACTCACAGGTGGCTACACCTTC. Its protein is CASSPTLTGGYTF.

The chain uses TRBV11-2 and TRBJ1-1, with D maybe TRBD1 (5 bases). The CDR3 spans 15 residues. V lost 5 bases to trimming and J lost 0 bases, with 13 bases between them. Germline CDR1 is SGHAT and CDR2 is FQNNGV. As DNA, the CDR3 is TGTGCCAGCAGCCAGCAGGGTACGGTGAACACTGAAGCTTTCTTT. Amino acids: CASSQQGTVNTEAFF.

This chain joins TRBV19 and TRBJ2-7, with 8 nucleotides matching TRBD1. Germline V gene data show CDR1 as LNHDA and CDR2 as SQIVND (reference sequence). CDR3 length: 18 residues. V lost 0 bases and J lost 3; bases outside the gene matches: 13. The CDR3 bases are TGTGCCAGTAGTATAGACGCCTTTGGAAGACAGGGGTTCTACGAGCAGTACTTC. Amino acid sequence: CASSIDAFGRQGFYEQYF.

The chain uses TRBV29-1 and TRBJ1-1, with 8 bases identical to TRBD1. The CDR3 sequence is 13 residues long. Per germline, CDR1 SQVTM and CDR2 ANQGSEA. Trimming took 6 bases from V and 6 from J; bases not matched to a gene: 9. Written as DNA, the CDR3 is TGCAGCGTAAGGGAGACAGGGGTATCTGAAGCTTTCTTT. It codes for CSVRETGVSEAFF. The whole variable domain, filled in from reference TRBV29-1 and TRBJ1-1, reads SAVISQKPSRDICQRGTSLTIQCQVDSQVTMMFWYRQQPGQSLTLIATANQGSEATYESGFVIDKFPISRPNLTFSTLTVSNMSPEDSSIYLCSVRETGVSEAFFGQGTRLTVV.

The chain carries TRBV4-3 and TRBJ2-3; the match to TRBD1 covers 7 bases. Germline V lookup: CDR1 LGHNA, CDR2 YSLEER. V dropped 1 base and J dropped 0; count of bases not matched to a gene: 7. This CDR3 is built from 17 residues. CDR3 loop: CASSQGPTGQSTDTQYF. For the CDR3, the DNA is TGCGCCAGCAGCCAAGGTCCGACAGGGCAGAGCACAGATACGCAGTATTTT.

The chain employs TRBV2 and TRBJ2-6, with 9 bases aligning to TRBD1. Germline lookup yields CDR1 SNHLY and CDR2 FYNNEI. The CDR3 spans 17 residues. With V trimmed by 2 bases and J by 3 bases, 5 bases remained unmatched. The CDR3 spells CASSERTGEFGANVLTF. Here the CDR3 DNA reads TGTGCCAGCAGTGAAAGGACAGGGGAGTTTGGGGCCAACGTCCTGACTTTC.

The chain carries TRBV27 and TRBJ2-7, with 10 bases aligning to TRBD1. The junction had 10 bases not matched to a gene; V was cut back by 5 bases and J by 3 bases. CDR1 MNHEY and CDR2 SMNVEV come from the germline V gene (reference sequence). This CDR3 comprises 16 residues. This CDR3 is CASSPRQGADLYEQYF. The CDR3 region has the DNA TGTGCCAGCAGTCCCCGACAGGGGGCCGACCTCTACGAGCAGTACTTC.

This chain links TRBV19 with TRBJ2-2, with D perhaps matching TRBD2 (5 bases). The CDR3 has 14 amino acids. Per germline, CDR1 LNHDA and CDR2 SQIVND (reference sequence). V dropped 5 bases and J dropped 0 bases, with 7 bases sitting between them. CDR3 in amino acids: CASSRGTNTGELFF. The CDR3 bases are TGTGCCAGTAGTCGGGGAACGAACACCGGGGAGCTGTTTTTT.

V and J are TRBV10-2 and TRBJ1-1; D remains unclear. This CDR3 contains 14 residues. Germline V gene sequence: CDR1 WSHSY, CDR2 SAAADI. The V gene lost 0 bases and the J gene lost 4 bases, with 9 bases spanning the gap. The CDR3 sequence: CASSESGRFTEAFF. CDR3 coding DNA: TGCGCCAGCAGTGAGTCGGGGAGGTTCACTGAAGCTTTCTTT.

The genes are TRBV10-3 and TRBJ1-1, with 9 bases aligning to TRBD1. CDR3 length: 15 residues. V shed 6 bases and J 0 bases; nucleotides not matched to a gene: 5. Germline V lookup: CDR1 ENHRY, CDR2 SYGVKD. CDR3 sequence (DNA): TGTGCCATCAGACGACAGGGGGAAATGAACACTGAAGCTTTCTTT. Its protein is CAIRRQGEMNTEAFF.

The chain joins TRBV7-2 to TRBJ1-6; weak D call: TRBD1 (5 bases). Trimming took 2 bases from V and 7 from J, leaving 12 bases between them. The CDR3 consists of 15 residues. Germline V CDR1 and CDR2: SGHTA, FQGNSA. This chain's CDR3 is CASSLYRQLNSPLHF. In nucleotides, the CDR3 is TGTGCCAGCAGCTTATACCGACAGTTGAATTCACCCCTCCACTTT.

The chain uses TRBV10-3 and TRBJ1-1; D remains unclear. The CDR3 loop spans 13 amino acids. Trimming took off 4 bases at V and 0 bases at J, with 6 bases between the two ends. Germline lookup yields CDR1 ENHRY and CDR2 SYGVKD. CDR3 sequence: CAISGPMNTEAFF. The CDR3 nucleotides read TGTGCCATCAGTGGCCCTATGAACACTGAAGCTTTCTTT.

This sequence joins TRBV10-3 and TRBJ2-5; 9 nucleotides match TRBD1. This CDR3 is built from 14 residues. Germline lookup yields CDR1 ENHRY and CDR2 SYGVKD. V shed 8 bases and J 5 bases; nucleotides not matched to a gene: 9. CDR3: CAIGTGTGSETQYF. The DNA for the CDR3 is TGTGCCATCGGAACCGGGACAGGGAGCGAGACCCAGTACTTC.

The chain carries TRBV6-5 and TRBJ1-1, with a tentative D call TRBD1 (5 bases). The length of the CDR3 is 14 residues. CDR1 is MNHEY and CDR2 is SVGAGI in the germline V gene. The V and J ends lost 2 bases and 2 bases respectively, with 9 bases between them. CDR3 region: CASSYHQGNTEAFF. The CDR3 coding sequence is TGTGCCAGCAGTTACCATCAGGGAAACACTGAAGCTTTCTTT.

This sequence joins TRBV9 and TRBJ1-5; D not resolved. The germline V gene has CDR1 SGDLS and CDR2 YYNGEE. This CDR3 contains 16 residues. V gave up 3 bases and J gave up 0 bases, with 13 bases separating them. DNA for the CDR3: TGTGCCAGCAGCGCCGACATCTCTAATAGCAATCAGCCCCAGCATTTT. It encodes CASSADISNSNQPQHF. The variable domain in full, with the rest retrieved from reference TRBV9 and TRBJ1-5, is DSGVTQTPKHLITATGQRVTLRCSPRSGDLSVYWYQQSLDQGLQFLIQYYNGEERAKGNILERFSAQQFPDLHSELNLSSLELGDSALYFCASSADISNSNQPQHFGDGTRLSIL.

V gene TRBV3-1 (or the pseudogene TRBV3-2) combines with J gene TRBJ2-7; a weak D match, TRBD2 (6 bases). Between the trimmed V and J ends, which lost 4 bases and 2 bases, there was a span of 15 bases. The CDR3 extends over 15 amino acids. Germline CDR1 and CDR2: LGHDT and YNNKEL (reference sequence). This CDR3 reads CASSPDWRDPYEQYF. For the CDR3, the DNA is TGTGCCAGCAGCCCAGATTGGCGGGACCCCTACGAGCAGTACTTC.

J is TRBJ1-2 and V is TRBV27; D is possibly TRBD1 (5 bases). The V gene lost 0 bases and the J gene lost 4 bases, with 12 bases spanning the gap. CDR1 and CDR2 from the germline V gene are MNHEY and SMNVEV (reference sequence). The CDR3 contains 15 residues. The CDR3 coding sequence is TGTGCCAGCAGTTTATCTAGTGACAGAACCTATGGCTACACCTTC. Protein product: CASSLSSDRTYGYTF.

This rearrangement joins TRBV30 to TRBJ2-7, with 8 bases lining up with TRBD1. Germline lookup yields CDR1 GTSNPN and CDR2 SVGIG (reference sequence). The CDR3 covers 14 residues. V dropped 5 bases and J dropped 5; count of bases not matched to a gene: 11. CDR3 sequence: CAWQTKDRVHEQYF. The CDR3 region has the DNA TGTGCCTGGCAAACAAAGGACAGGGTCCACGAGCAGTACTTC.

This clone was seen only once. J is TRBJ2-5 and V is TRBV28; possibly TRBD2 for D (6 bases). V was pared by 6 bases and J by 5 bases, with 25 bases between. There are 17 residues in the CDR3. Germline CDR1 MDHEN, CDR2 SYDVKM. The CDR3 DNA follows: TGTGCCAGCAGCACACCTCCACGGGATCTGGAGGGGGAGACCCAGTACTTC. Translation: CASSTPPRDLEGETQYF.

The V gene is TRBV4-1, the J gene TRBJ1-5; D is perhaps TRBD1 (6 bases). Trimming took 1 base from V and 2 from J, leaving 12 bases between them. CDR3 length equals 16 residues. Germline CDR1 is MGHRA and CDR2 is YSYEKL. CDR3 region: CASSQGPRGGNQPQHF. CDR3 DNA sequence: TGCGCCAGCAGCCAAGGTCCCAGGGGAGGCAATCAGCCCCAGCATTTT.

The genes are TRBV6-2 or TRBV6-3 and TRBJ2-3, with 8 bases matching TRBD2. The CDR3 spans 14 residues. Germline assignment: CDR1 MNHEY and CDR2 SVGEGT. V trimming: 5 bases; J trimming: 3 bases; junction bases outside the gene matches: 4. The CDR3 spells CASSDSGSTDTQYF. Written as DNA, the CDR3 is TGTGCCAGCAGTGACAGCGGGAGTACAGATACGCAGTATTTT.

This chain connects TRBV9 to TRBJ1-4; TRBD1 aligns across 8 bases. The CDR3 covers 17 residues. Losses at the gene ends were 2 bases for V and 8 bases for J; bases not matched to a gene: 14. CDR1 and CDR2 from the germline V gene are SGDLS and YYNGEE. The CDR3, as DNA: TGTGCCAGCAGCGTGCGTTTGGGCAGGGGGCCGGGGGAAAAACTGTTTTTT. Translated: CASSVRLGRGPGEKLFF.

The chain recombines TRBV19 with TRBJ2-3; 7 positions agree with TRBD2. Losses at the gene ends were 3 bases for V and 0 bases for J; bases not matched to a gene: 6. Germline values: CDR1 LNHDA, CDR2 SQIVND (reference sequence). The CDR3 spans 16 residues. CDR3 amino acids: CASSMGGDASTDTQYF. The CDR3 DNA is TGTGCCAGTAGTATGGGGGGGGACGCAAGCACAGATACGCAGTATTTT.

The rearrangement links TRBV29-1 to TRBJ1-1, with a possible D match to TRBD1 (5 bases). Trimming shortened V by 6 bases and J by 3 bases, and 8 bases separated the two germline ends. This CDR3 is built from 11 residues. Germline loops: CDR1 SQVTM, CDR2 ANQGSEA. Here the CDR3 DNA reads TGCAGCGTCTTGACAGACACTGAAGCTTTCTTT. Amino acids: CSVLTDTEAFF.

CDR3: CASSKDWTGCYGYTF. The CDR3 bases are TGTGCCAGCAGCAAAGATTGGACAGGGTGCTATGGCTACACCTTC. The chain has TRBV21-1 and TRBJ1-2; the table's D gene call, TRBD1, was not cross checked with the DNA. TRBV21-1 is recorded as a pseudogene. CDR3 size: 15 residues.